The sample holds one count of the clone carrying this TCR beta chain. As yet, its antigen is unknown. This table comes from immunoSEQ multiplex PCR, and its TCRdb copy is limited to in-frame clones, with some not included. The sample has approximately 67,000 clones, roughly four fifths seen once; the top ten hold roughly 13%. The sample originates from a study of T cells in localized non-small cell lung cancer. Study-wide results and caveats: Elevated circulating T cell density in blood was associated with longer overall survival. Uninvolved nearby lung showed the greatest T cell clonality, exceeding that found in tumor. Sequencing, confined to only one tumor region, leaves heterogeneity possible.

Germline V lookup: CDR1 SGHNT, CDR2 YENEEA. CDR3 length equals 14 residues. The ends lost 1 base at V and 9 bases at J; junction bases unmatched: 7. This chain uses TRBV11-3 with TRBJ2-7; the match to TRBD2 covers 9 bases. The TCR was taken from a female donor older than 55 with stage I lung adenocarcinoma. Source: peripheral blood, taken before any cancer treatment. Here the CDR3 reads CASSLGASGDRQYF. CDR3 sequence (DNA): TGTGCCAGCAGCTTAGGGGCTAGCGGGGATAGGCAGTACTTC.